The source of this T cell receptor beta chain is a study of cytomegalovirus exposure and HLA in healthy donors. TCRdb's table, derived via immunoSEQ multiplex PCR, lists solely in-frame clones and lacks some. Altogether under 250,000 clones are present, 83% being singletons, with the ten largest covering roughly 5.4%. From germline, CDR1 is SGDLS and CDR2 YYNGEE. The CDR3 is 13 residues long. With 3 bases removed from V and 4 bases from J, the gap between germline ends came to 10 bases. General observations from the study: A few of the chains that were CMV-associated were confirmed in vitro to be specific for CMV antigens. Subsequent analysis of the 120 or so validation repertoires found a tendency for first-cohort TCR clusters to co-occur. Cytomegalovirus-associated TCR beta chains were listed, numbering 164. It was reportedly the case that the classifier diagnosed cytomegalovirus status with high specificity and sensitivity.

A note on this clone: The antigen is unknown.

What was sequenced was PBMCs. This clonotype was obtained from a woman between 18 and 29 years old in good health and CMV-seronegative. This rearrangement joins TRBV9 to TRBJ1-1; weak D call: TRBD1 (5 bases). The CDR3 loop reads CASSATGGTEAFF. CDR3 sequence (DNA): TGTGCCAGCAGCGCCACAGGTGGCACTGAAGCTTTCTTT.